A single sample is the source of the 10 T cell receptor beta chains below, sequenced in a study of blood T cell repertoires in COVID-19. Generated by immunoSEQ multiplex PCR, the TCRdb table keeps only in-frame clones and is missing some. The sample includes over 150,000 clones, around 82% seen only once; the top ten take roughly a tenth. The sequencing sample was made of peripheral blood. The receptors stem from a man between 65 and 85 years old with active or convalescent COVID-19.

The V gene is TRBV7-2, the J gene TRBJ2-3; possibly TRBD1 for D (7 bases). Trimming stripped 0 bases from V and 3 bases from J, with 13 bases between. The CDR3 is made up of 16 amino acids. The germline CDR1 and CDR2 sequences are SGHTA and FQGNSA. The CDR3 DNA reads TGTGCCAGCAGCTTAGCCAACAGGGGAGGTACAGATACGCAGTATTTT. Translation: CASSLANRGGTDTQYF.

The chain carries TRBV7-2 and TRBJ2-7, with TRBD2 matching over 12 bases. Trimming at V came to 6 bases and at J to 7 bases, leaving 7 bases not matched to a gene. CDR3 length equals 14 residues. CDR1 and CDR2 from the germline V gene are SGHTA and FQGNSA. CDR3 residues: CASSPSGGAVEQYF. CDR3 sequence (DNA): TGTGCCAGCAGTCCTAGCGGGGGGGCTGTAGAGCAGTACTTC. Full variable domain (outside the CDR3, taken from reference TRBV7-2 and TRBJ2-7): GAGVSQSPSNKVTEKGKDVELRCDPISGHTALYWYRQSLGQGLEFLIYFQGNSAPDKSGLPSDRFSAERTGGSVSTLTIQRTQQEDSAVYLCASSPSGGAVEQYFGPGTRLTVT.

This rearrangement joins TRBV6-5 to TRBJ1-3; D unresolved. Germline V lookup: CDR1 MNHEY, CDR2 SVGAGI. The length of the CDR3 is 13 residues. V gave up 6 bases and J gave up 1 base, with 7 bases separating them. The CDR3 here is CASRASSGNTIYF. Here the CDR3 DNA reads TGTGCCAGCAGAGCCTCTTCTGGAAACACCATATATTTT.

The gene calls are TRBV7-2 and TRBJ1-6; perhaps TRBD1 as D (6 bases). Deletions cut 5 bases from V and 9 bases from J, with 23 bases between. The CDR3 runs to 17 residues. The germline V gene has CDR1 SGHTA and CDR2 FQGNSA. Written as DNA, the CDR3 is TGTGCCAGCAGCATCTTACAGGGCCCGGGTTATGCTTCACCCCTCCACTTT. It yields the protein CASSILQGPGYASPLHF.

The J gene is TRBJ2-7, the V gene TRBV27; unclear D gene. The CDR3 totals 10 residues. V dropped 7 bases and J dropped 3 bases, with 4 bases sitting between them. Looked up from germline, CDR1 is MNHEY and CDR2 is SMNVEV (reference sequence). The CDR3 reads CASTNYEQYF. CDR3 nucleotide sequence: TGTGCCAGCACCAACTACGAGCAGTACTTC.

The V gene is TRBV28, the J gene TRBJ1-3; 9 bases agree with TRBD1. Germline loops: CDR1 MDHEN, CDR2 SYDVKM. The CDR3 covers 17 residues. Germline trimming cut 0 bases from V and 3 bases from J; bases unmatched to any gene: 6. CDR3 sequence: CASSLWGQGVSGNTIYF. CDR3 nucleotide sequence: TGTGCCAGCAGTTTATGGGGACAGGGTGTTAGTGGAAACACCATATATTTT.

This clone was detected only a few times. The gene calls are TRBV4-3 and TRBJ1-2; a possible D gene is TRBD1 (5 bases). This CDR3 has 14 residues. In germline, CDR1 is LGHNA, CDR2 YSLEER. V was trimmed by 3 bases and J by 7 bases, leaving 15 bases between them. CDR3 nucleotides: TGCGCCAGCAGCCAGGACTACACGAGGGGTGGCTACACCTTC. This translates into CASSQDYTRGGYTF.

The chain combines TRBV19 with TRBJ2-4; maybe TRBD2 (5 bases). The length of the CDR3 is 13 residues. Trimming took off 3 bases at V and 13 bases at J, with 16 bases between the two ends. Germline V gene lookup returns CDR1 LNHDA and CDR2 SQIVND (reference sequence). CDR3 sequence: CASSIGPMERQYF. In DNA form, the CDR3 reads TGTGCCAGTAGTATCGGGCCGATGGAGCGGCAGTACTTC.

This sequence joins TRBV5-1 and TRBJ2-2; 7 nucleotides match TRBD1. Germline V gene lookup returns CDR1 SGHRS and CDR2 YFSETQ. V shed 6 bases, J shed 2 bases, and the junction held 10 bases outside the gene matches. This CDR3 spans 16 amino acids. The CDR3 DNA follows: TGCGCCAGCACCCCTTTGGCAGGGGGAAACACCGGGGAGCTGTTTTTT. Translation gives CASTPLAGGNTGELFF. Variable domain in full (rest from reference TRBV5-1 and TRBJ2-2): KAGVTQTPRYLIKTRGQQVTLSCSPISGHRSVSWYQQTPGQGLQFLFEYFSETQRNKGNFPGRFSGRQFSNSRSEMNVSTLELGDSALYLCASTPLAGGNTGELFFGEGSRLTVL.

The CDR3 reads CASSMRGSTKNIQYF. CDR3 coding DNA: TGTGCCAGCAGCATGAGGGGGAGCACCAAAAACATTCAGTACTTC. The chain combines TRBV28 with TRBJ2-4, with D tentatively TRBD1 (6 bases). V was clipped by 6 bases and J by 2 bases, with 14 bases between them. Germline CDR1 and CDR2: MDHEN and SYDVKM. The CDR3 extends over 15 amino acids.